The subject of this entry is one TCR beta chain. The authors sequenced TCR beta from blood CD8+ and CD4+ T cells. This sample is part of a study of CD8 T cells in Susac syndrome. At the level of the study: When their blood was taken, patients with Susac syndrome were therapy-naive, taking corticosteroids, or taking intravenous immunoglobulin alone.

Between the trimmed V and J ends, which lost 5 bases and 2 bases, there was a span of 16 bases. Germline CDR1 is SEHNR and CDR2 is FQNEAQ (reference sequence). The CDR3 is made up of 15 amino acids. Random hexamers were used to reverse transcribe an amount of roughly 0.45 to 1 ug RNA. Each CDR3 protein is one row after TCRdb ran MiXCR on the immunoSEQ multiplex PCR reads. Of over 80,000 distinct CDR3 sequences listed, about 93% are singletons. The V call is TRBV7-9, the J call TRBJ2-7; D unclear. The specimen sequenced was CD8+ T cells from PBMCs. The receptor comes from a human donor with Susac syndrome. CDR3 residues: CASSLGAGQTYEQYF. DNA of the CDR3: TGTGCCAGCAGCCTCGGCGCCGGCCAAACCTACGAGCAGTACTTC. Together with reference TRBV7-9 and TRBJ2-7, the CDR3 gives the full variable domain: DTGVSQNPRHKITKRGQNVTFRCDPISEHNRLYWYRQTLGQGPEFLTYFQNEAQLEKSRLLSDRFSAERPKGSFSTLEIQRTEQGDSAMYLCASSLGAGQTYEQYFGPGTRLTVT.